A single sample is the source of the 9 T cell receptor beta chains below, sequenced in a study of control samples from healthy donors and cancer patients. The assay was immunoSEQ multiplex PCR, and TCRdb's table has in-frame clones only and misses some. The table records 100,000 to 150,000 clones, around nine tenths of them present only once. Sequencing was carried out using blood. The receptors derive from a man in his forties in good health.

V gene TRBV12-3 or TRBV12-4 combines with J gene TRBJ2-1; unclear D gene. With 1 base removed from V and 12 bases from J, the gap between germline ends came to 13 bases. The CDR3 runs 13 residues. DNA of the CDR3: TGTGCCAGCAGTTTAGACCCGACACGGAGGCAGTTCTTC. This gives the protein CASSLDPTRRQFF.

The V gene is TRBV2, the J gene TRBJ1-2; the match to TRBD1 covers 10 bases. With V trimmed by 11 bases and J by 8 bases, 11 bases remained unmatched. CDR3 length equals 13 residues. In germline, CDR1 is SNHLY, CDR2 FYNNEI. The CDR3 region is CAGQTGGAEGYTF. The CDR3 bases are TGTGCCGGACAGACAGGGGGCGCGGAGGGCTACACCTTC.

A note on this clone: The same CDR3 arises from other DNA sequences in this sample as well. The chain employs TRBV5-1 and TRBJ1-6; 8 bases fit TRBD1. The germline gives CDR1 SGHRS, CDR2 YFSETQ. The CDR3 spans 14 residues. V shed 1 base and J 6 bases; nucleotides not matched to a gene: 0. DNA for the CDR3: TGCGCCAGCAGCTTGCAGGGGGCTAATTCACCCCTCCACTTT. Amino acids: CASSLQGANSPLHF.

This chain connects TRBV27 to TRBJ1-4; TRBD1 might be the D (6 bases). The CDR3 covers 13 residues. Germline assignment: CDR1 MNHEY and CDR2 SMNVEV (reference sequence). Trimming left V 4 bases short and J 8 bases short, with 11 bases between. Here the CDR3 reads CASSSRGQEKLFF. DNA of the CDR3: TGTGCCAGCAGTTCCAGGGGCCAAGAAAAACTGTTTTTT.

CDR3 region: CSVFSGFTDTQYF. The CDR3 region has the DNA TGCAGCGTTTTCAGCGGGTTCACAGATACGCAGTATTTT. The chain recombines TRBV29-1 with TRBJ2-3, with D possibly matching TRBD2 (6 bases). The germline CDR1 and CDR2 sequences are SQVTM and ANQGSEA. Trimming cost V 5 bases and J 2 bases, with 11 bases left between them. This CDR3 region has 13 residues.

The gene calls are TRBV30 and TRBJ1-1; D call uncertain. The V end was cut by 2 bases, the J end by 1 base, with 5 bases between. This CDR3 contains 12 residues. CDR1 GTSNPN and CDR2 SVGIG come from the germline V gene (reference sequence). Here the CDR3 DNA reads TGTGCCTGGAGTCCCCCGAACACTGAAGCTTTCTTT. This codes for CAWSPPNTEAFF. The full variable domain, its missing parts supplied by reference TRBV30 and TRBJ1-1, is SQTIHQWPATLVQPVGSPLSLECTVEGTSNPNLYWYRQAAGRGLQLLFYSVGIGQISSEVPQNLSASRPQDRQFILSSKKLLLSDSGFYLCAWSPPNTEAFFGQGTRLTVV.

V usage is TRBV9 and J usage is TRBJ2-3, with D possibly TRBD1 on 6 matching bases. The CDR3 loop spans 16 amino acids. V was trimmed by 3 bases and J by 8 bases, leaving 22 bases between them. Looked up from germline, CDR1 is SGDLS and CDR2 is YYNGEE. The CDR3: CASSGRDTDLPGTQYF. CDR3 DNA sequence: TGTGCCAGCAGCGGACGGGACACGGATCTCCCTGGTACGCAGTATTTT.

J is TRBJ2-1 and V is TRBV7-9; TRBD2 matches at 8 bases. This CDR3 has 15 amino acids. Germline-derived CDR1 and CDR2 are SEHNR and FQNEAQ (reference sequence). V was pared by 3 bases and J by 5 bases, with 6 bases of the junction left unmatched. The CDR3 reads CASSLGTSTHNEQFF. The CDR3 coding sequence is TGTGCCAGCAGCTTGGGGACTAGTACCCACAATGAGCAGTTCTTC. The whole variable domain, remainder taken from reference TRBV7-9 and TRBJ2-1, is DTGVSQNPRHKITKRGQNVTFRCDPISEHNRLYWYRQTLGQGPEFLTYFQNEAQLEKSRLLSDRFSAERPKGSFSTLEIQRTEQGDSAMYLCASSLGTSTHNEQFFGPGTRLTVL.

The genes are TRBV28 and TRBJ2-5; D is uncertain. Trimming took off 7 bases at V and 4 bases at J, with 13 bases between the two ends. The CDR3 is made up of 13 amino acids. CDR1 is MDHEN, CDR2 SYDVKM, per germline. The CDR3 loop is CASNGLGRETQYF. The CDR3 DNA is TGTGCCAGCAATGGGCTAGGACGAGAGACCCAGTACTTC. Supplemented by reference TRBV28 and TRBJ2-5, the full variable domain reads DVKVTQSSRYLVKRTGEKVFLECVQDMDHENMFWYRQDPGLGLRLIYFSYDVKMKEKGDIPEGYSVSREKKERFSLILESASTNQTSMYLCASNGLGRETQYFGPGTRLLVL.